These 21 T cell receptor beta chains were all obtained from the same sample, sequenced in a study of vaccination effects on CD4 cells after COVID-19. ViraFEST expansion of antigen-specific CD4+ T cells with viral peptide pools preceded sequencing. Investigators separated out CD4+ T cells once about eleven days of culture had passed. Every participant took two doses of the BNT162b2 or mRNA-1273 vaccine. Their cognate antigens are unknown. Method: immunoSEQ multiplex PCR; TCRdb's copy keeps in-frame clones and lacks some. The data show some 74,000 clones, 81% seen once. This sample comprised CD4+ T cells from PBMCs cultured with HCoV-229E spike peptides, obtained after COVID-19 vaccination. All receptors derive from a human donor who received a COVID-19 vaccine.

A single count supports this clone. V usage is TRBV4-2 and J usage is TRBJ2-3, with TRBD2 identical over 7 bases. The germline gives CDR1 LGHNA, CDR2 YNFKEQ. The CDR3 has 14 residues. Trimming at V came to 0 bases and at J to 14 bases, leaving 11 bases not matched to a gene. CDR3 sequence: CASSQEVGGDQWYF. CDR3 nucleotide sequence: TGTGCCAGCAGCCAAGAGGTGGGGGGGGATCAATGGTATTTT.

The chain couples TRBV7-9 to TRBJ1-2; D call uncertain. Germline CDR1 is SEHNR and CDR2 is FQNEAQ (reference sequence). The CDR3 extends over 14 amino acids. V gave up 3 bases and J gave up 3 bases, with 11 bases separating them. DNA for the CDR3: TGTGCCAGCAGCTTTGCCGGGAACCACTATGGCTACACCTTC. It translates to CASSFAGNHYGYTF.

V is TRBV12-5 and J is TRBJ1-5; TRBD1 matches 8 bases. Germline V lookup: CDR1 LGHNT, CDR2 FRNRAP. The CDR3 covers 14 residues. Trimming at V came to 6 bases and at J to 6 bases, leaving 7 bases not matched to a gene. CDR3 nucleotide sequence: TGTGCTAGTGGAGCCGGGACAGGAGGTCAGCCCCAGCATTTT. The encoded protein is CASGAGTGGQPQHF.

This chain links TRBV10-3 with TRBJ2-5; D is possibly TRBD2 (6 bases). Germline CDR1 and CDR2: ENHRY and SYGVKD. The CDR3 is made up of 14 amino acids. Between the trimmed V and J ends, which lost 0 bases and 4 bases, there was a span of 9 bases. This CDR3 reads CAISESTSAETQYF. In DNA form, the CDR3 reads TGTGCCATCAGTGAGTCGACTAGTGCAGAGACCCAGTACTTC.

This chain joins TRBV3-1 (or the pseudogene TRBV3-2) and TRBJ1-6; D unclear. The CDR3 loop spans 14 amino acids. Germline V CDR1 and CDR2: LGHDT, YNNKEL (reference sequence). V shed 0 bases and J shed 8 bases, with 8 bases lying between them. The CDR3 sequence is CASSQDTAYSPLHF. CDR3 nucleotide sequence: TGTGCCAGCAGCCAAGATACTGCCTATTCACCCCTCCACTTT.

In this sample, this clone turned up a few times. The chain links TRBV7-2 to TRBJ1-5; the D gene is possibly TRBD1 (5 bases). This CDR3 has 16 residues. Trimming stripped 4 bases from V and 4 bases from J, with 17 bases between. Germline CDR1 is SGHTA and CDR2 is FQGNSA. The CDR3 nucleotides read TGTGCCAGCAGCTCGCAAACCGGACACCAGAATCAGCCCCAGCATTTT. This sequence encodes CASSSQTGHQNQPQHF.

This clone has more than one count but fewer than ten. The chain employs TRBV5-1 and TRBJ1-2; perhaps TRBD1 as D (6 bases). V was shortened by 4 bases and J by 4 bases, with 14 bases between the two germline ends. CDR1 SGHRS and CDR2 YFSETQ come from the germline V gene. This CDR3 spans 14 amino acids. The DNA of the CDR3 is TGCGCCAGCAGCACCGGAGGGGGTTTCTATGGCTACACCTTC. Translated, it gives CASSTGGGFYGYTF.

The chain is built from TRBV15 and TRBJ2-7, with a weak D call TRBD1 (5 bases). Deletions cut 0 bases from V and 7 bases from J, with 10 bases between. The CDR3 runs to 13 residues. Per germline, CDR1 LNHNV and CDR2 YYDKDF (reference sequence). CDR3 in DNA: TGTGCCACCAGCAGAGAGGTGGGGCGGGAGCAGTACGTC. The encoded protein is CATSREVGREQYV.

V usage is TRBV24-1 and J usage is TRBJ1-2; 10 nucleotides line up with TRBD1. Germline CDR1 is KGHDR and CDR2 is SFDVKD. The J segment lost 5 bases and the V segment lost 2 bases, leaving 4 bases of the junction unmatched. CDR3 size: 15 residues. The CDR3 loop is CATSDWGQGTYGYTF. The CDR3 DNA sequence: TGTGCCACCAGTGATTGGGGACAGGGGACGTATGGCTACACCTTC.

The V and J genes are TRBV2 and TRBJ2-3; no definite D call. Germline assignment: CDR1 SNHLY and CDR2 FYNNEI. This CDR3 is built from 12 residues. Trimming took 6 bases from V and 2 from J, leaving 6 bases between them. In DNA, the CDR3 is TGTGCCAGCAGAGGTTACACAGATACGCAGTATTTT. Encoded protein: CASRGYTDTQYF.

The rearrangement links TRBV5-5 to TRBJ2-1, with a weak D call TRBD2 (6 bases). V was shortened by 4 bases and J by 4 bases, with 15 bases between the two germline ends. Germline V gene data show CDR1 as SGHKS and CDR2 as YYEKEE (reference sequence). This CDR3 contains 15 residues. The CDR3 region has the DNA TGTGCCAGCAGCCCGGACGGACTACCTTACAATGAGCAGTTCTTC. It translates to CASSPDGLPYNEQFF. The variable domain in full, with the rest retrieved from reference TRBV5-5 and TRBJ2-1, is DAGVTQSPTHLIKTRGQQVTLRCSPISGHKSVSWYQQVLGQGPQFIFQYYEKEERGRGNFPDRFSARQFPNYSSELNVNALLLGDSALYLCASSPDGLPYNEQFFGPGTRLTVL.

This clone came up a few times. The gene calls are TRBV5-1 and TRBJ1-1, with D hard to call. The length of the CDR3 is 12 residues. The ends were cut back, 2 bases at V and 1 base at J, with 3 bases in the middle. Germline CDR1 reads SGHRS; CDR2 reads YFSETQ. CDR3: CASSFGNTEAFF. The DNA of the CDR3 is TGCGCCAGCAGCTTTGGGAACACTGAAGCTTTCTTT.

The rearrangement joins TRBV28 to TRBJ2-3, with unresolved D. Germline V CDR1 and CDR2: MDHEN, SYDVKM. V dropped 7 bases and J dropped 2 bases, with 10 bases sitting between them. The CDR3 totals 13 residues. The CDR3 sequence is CASTGRYTDTQYF. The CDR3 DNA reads TGTGCCAGCACCGGTAGATACACAGATACGCAGTATTTT.

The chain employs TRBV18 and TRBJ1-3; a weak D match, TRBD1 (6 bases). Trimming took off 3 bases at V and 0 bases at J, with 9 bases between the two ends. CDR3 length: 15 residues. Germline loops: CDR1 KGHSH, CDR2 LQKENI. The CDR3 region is CASSPDSNSGNTIYF. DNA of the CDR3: TGTGCCAGCTCACCGGACAGCAACTCTGGAAACACCATATATTTT. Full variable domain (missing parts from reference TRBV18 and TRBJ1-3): NAGVMQNPRHLVRRRGQEARLRCSPMKGHSHVYWYRQLPEEGLKFMVYLQKENIIDESGMPKERFSAEFPKEGPSILRIQQVVRGDSAAYFCASSPDSNSGNTIYFGEGSWLTVV.

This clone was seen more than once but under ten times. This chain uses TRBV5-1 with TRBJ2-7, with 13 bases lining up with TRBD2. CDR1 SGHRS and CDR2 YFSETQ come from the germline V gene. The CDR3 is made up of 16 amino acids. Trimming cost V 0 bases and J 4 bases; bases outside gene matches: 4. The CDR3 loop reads CASSLGTSGGLYEQYV. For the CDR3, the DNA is TGCGCCAGCAGCTTGGGGACTAGCGGGGGACTATACGAGCAGTACGTC.

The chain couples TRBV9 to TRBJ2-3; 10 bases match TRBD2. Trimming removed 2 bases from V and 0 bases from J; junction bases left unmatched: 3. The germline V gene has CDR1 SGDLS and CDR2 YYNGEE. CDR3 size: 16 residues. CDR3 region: CASSVGLAVSTDTQYF. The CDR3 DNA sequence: TGTGCCAGCAGCGTCGGACTAGCGGTAAGCACAGATACGCAGTATTTT.

The DNA of the CDR3 is TGTGCCAGCAGCAGGCGCACAGATACGCAGTATTTT. The encoded protein is CASSRRTDTQYF. V usage is TRBV5-8 and J usage is TRBJ2-3; D gene unclear. The length of the CDR3 is 12 residues. Germline V gene data show CDR1 as SGHTS and CDR2 as YDEGEE. Trimming removed 4 bases from V and 1 base from J, with 4 bases in between.

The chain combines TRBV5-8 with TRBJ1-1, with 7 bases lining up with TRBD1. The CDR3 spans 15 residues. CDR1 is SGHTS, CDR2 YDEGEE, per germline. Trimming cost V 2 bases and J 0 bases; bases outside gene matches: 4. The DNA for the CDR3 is TGTGCCAGCAGCTTAGGGACAGCCATGAACACTGAAGCTTTCTTT. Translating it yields CASSLGTAMNTEAFF.

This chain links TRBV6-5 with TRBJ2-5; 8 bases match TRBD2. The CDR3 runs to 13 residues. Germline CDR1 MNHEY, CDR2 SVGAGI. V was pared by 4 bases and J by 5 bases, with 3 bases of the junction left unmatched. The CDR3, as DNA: TGTGCCAGCAGTTCTTTAGCGGGGGAGACCCAGTACTTC. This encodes CASSSLAGETQYF.

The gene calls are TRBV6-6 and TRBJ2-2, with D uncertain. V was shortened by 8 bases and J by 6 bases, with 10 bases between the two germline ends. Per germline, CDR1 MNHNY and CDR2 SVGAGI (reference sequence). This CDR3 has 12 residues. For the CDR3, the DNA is TGTGCCAGCGGGTTTGGGGCCGGGGAGCTGTTTTTT. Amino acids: CASGFGAGELFF.

The DNA for the CDR3 is TGTGCCAGCTCATCAGGGGGGAACACTGAAGCTTTCTTT. It is translated as CASSSGGNTEAFF. The chain combines TRBV18 with TRBJ1-1; 7 bases are shared with TRBD1. The CDR3 is 13 residues long. Germline V gene lookup returns CDR1 KGHSH and CDR2 LQKENI. J gave up 1 base and V 5 bases, and 1 base lay outside the gene matches.